This T cell receptor beta chain was observed in a study of CD8 T cells in ankylosing spondylitis. Deletions cut 1 base from V and 6 bases from J, with 9 bases between. CDR3 length: 13 residues. The V gene's germline CDR1 is DFQATT and CDR2 SNEGSKA (reference sequence). There are many counts of this clonotype. Libraries of TCR beta came from quantitative 5'-RACE with molecular barcodes. TCRdb called the 5' RACE reads again in MiXCR, with one record for every CDR3 protein. The sample holds some 250,000 distinct CDR3 sequences, about 10% seen once. The chain links TRBV20-1 to TRBJ2-2, with D perhaps TRBD1 (6 bases). The sequencing input was blood, either unsorted or a sorted T cell fraction (not recorded which). This TCR was sampled from a male donor with ankylosing spondylitis or in good health (not recorded which). The CDR3 sequence is CSARARQAGELFF. The CDR3 nucleotides read TGCAGTGCTAGAGCCCGACAGGCCGGGGAGCTGTTTTTT.